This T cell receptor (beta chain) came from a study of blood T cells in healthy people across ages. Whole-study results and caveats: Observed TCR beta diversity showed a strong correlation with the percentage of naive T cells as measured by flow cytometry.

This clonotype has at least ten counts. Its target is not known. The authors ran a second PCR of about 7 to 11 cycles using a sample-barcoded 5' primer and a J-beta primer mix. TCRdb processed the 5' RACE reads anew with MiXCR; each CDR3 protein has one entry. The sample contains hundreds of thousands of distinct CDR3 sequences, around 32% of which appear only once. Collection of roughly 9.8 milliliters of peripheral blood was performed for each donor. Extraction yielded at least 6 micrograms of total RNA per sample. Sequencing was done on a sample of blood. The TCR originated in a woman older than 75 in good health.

The CDR3 reads CASSFPSTDTQYF. The CDR3 DNA reads TGTGCCAGCAGCTTCCCTAGCACAGATACGCAGTATTTT. The chain couples TRBV5-4 to TRBJ2-3, with D hard to call. CDR3 size: 13 residues. Germline CDR1 and CDR2: SGHNT and YYREEE (reference sequence). V gave up 2 bases and J gave up 0 bases, with 4 bases separating them.